The present TCR beta chain was sequenced within a study of control samples from healthy donors and cancer patients. This clone came up once. The assay was immunoSEQ multiplex PCR, and TCRdb's table has in-frame clones only and misses some. The sample has about 52,000 clones; approximately 95% are singletons. This TCR came from a man aged 25 to 40 in good health. Specimen: blood.

The DNA for the CDR3 is TGTGCCAGCAGCGTCTACAGGGGTGGGTTGAACACTGAAGCTTTCTTT. Its protein is CASSVYRGGLNTEAFF. This chain connects TRBV25-1 to TRBJ1-1, with 7 nucleotides matching TRBD1. Germline V gene data show CDR1 as MGHDK and CDR2 as SYGVNS. The trim removed 6 bases at V and 0 bases at J, leaving 10 bases unmatched. This CDR3 is built from 16 residues. The variable domain in full, completed from reference TRBV25-1 and TRBJ1-1, reads EADIYQTPRYLVIGTGKKITLECSQTMGHDKMYWYQQDPGMELHLIHYSYGVNSTEKGDLSSESTVSRIRTEHFPLTLESARPSHTSQYLCASSVYRGGLNTEAFFGQGTRLTVV.